A selection of T cell receptor beta chains follows, all from one sample in a study of T cell responses to AZD1222 COVID-19 vaccine. TCRdb keeps only in-frame clones here, not all; method: immunoSEQ multiplex PCR. The profile shows tens of thousands of clones, approximately 79% of them singletons. The starting material was peripheral blood, obtained on day 0 of MenACWY control vaccination. These receptors all come from an adult in good health. Each CDR3 is given with its conserved first and last residue. D genes are given only for firm matches. Part of the rows lack a size; the others show once, few, many or a class for expanded clones.

j_gene,d_gene,v_gene,len,abundance,CDR3nt,CDR3aa
TRBJ2-5,TRBD1,TRBV6-5,15,-,TGTGCCAGCAGGGGTTCTCTGGACAGGGGTGAGACCCAGTACTTC,CASRGSLDRGETQYF
TRBJ1-6,-,TRBV5-1,17,-,TGCGCCAGCAGCTTGGATTCAGGGAGAGCGAATAATTCACCCCTCCACTTT,CASSLDSGRANNSPLHF
TRBJ2-1,TRBD1,TRBV25-1,12,-,TGTGCCAGCAGCAGACAGGGGGATGAGCAGTTCTTC,CASSRQGDEQFF
TRBJ2-3,-,TRBV5-1,15,-,TGCGCCAGCAGCTTGCGAGGACAGCAAACAGATACGCAGTATTTT,CASSLRGQQTDTQYF
TRBJ1-2,-,TRBV5-4,15,-,TGTGCCAGCAGCGGAACAGGGAGGGGTGGATGGGGCTACACCTTC,CASSGTGRGGWGYTF
TRBJ1-6,TRBD1,TRBV5-1,16,-,TGCGCCAGCAGCTTGGATCAGGGGGCATCTAATTCACCCCTCCACTTT,CASSLDQGASNSPLHF
TRBJ2-2,TRBD1,TRBV24-1,13,-,TGTGCCACCAGGACAGGGACCACCGGGGAGCTGTTTTTT,CATRTGTTGELFF
TRBJ1-2,TRBD1,TRBV23-1,17,few,TGCGCCAGCAGTCAACCCACCCCCGGGACAGGGGACTATGGCTACACCTTC,CASSQPTPGTGDYGYTF
TRBJ1-2,TRBD1,TRBV30,14,-,TGTGCCTGGATTGGGCCAGGGGGCGGCTATGGCTACACCTTC,CAWIGPGGGYGYTF
TRBJ2-7,TRBD2,TRBV11-2,16,-,TGTGCCAGCAGCTTGGGGAGCGGGAGAGTATCCTACGAGCAGTACTTC,CASSLGSGRVSYEQYF
TRBJ2-7,-,TRBV7-9,14,-,TGTGCCAGCAGCTCGGGTCGAGACTTTGACGAGCAGTACTTC,CASSSGRDFDEQYF
TRBJ2-3,-,TRBV25-1,15,-,TGTGCCAGCAGTACTTTCAGGGACGGCACAGATACGCAGTATTTT,CASSTFRDGTDTQYF
TRBJ2-1,TRBD2,TRBV7-2,15,-,TGTGCCAGCAGCTCCAGACTAGCGGGCTACAATGAGCAGTTCTTC,CASSSRLAGYNEQFF
TRBJ2-3,TRBD2,TRBV7-9,17,few,TGTGCCAGCAGACTGGGACTAGCGGGAGTAATTGCAGATACGCAGTATTTT,CASRLGLAGVIADTQYF
TRBJ2-1,-,TRBV10-1,12,-,TGCGCCAGCAGTCCGGACACTCATGAGCAGTTCTTC,CASSPDTHEQFF
TRBJ1-5,TRBD1,TRBV28,15,-,TGTGCCAGCAGTGGGACAGGGTGGATCGGTCAGCCCCAGCATTTT,CASSGTGWIGQPQHF
TRBJ2-1,-,TRBV27,14,-,TGTGCCAGCGGGCAGAGCTACTCCTACAATGAGCAGTTCTTC,CASGQSYSYNEQFF
TRBJ1-1,-,TRBV18,15,-,TGTGCCAGCTCACGTCTGGCTGACAGAAACACTGAAGCTTTCTTT,CASSRLADRNTEAFF
TRBJ1-1,-,TRBV7-8,14,-,TGTGCCAGCACCGGAACTCAGGAAAGCACTGAAGCTTTCTTT,CASTGTQESTEAFF
TRBJ1-6,-,TRBV28,13,-,TGTGCCAGCAGTTTACCCATCGGCTCACCCCTCCACTTT,CASSLPIGSPLHF
TRBJ2-5,-,TRBV25-1,14,-,TGTGCCAGCAGTCCCAGGGGTGGTGCAGAGACCCAGTACTTC,CASSPRGGAETQYF
TRBJ1-1,-,TRBV19,16,-,TGTGCCAGTAGTTTCTTACCAGGGGCGATGAACACTGAAGCTTTCTTT,CASSFLPGAMNTEAFF
TRBJ1-1,-,TRBV4-1,14,-,TGCGCCAGCAGCCAAGATTCCCTGAACACTGAAGCTTTCTTT,CASSQDSLNTEAFF
TRBJ2-7,-,TRBV30,12,-,TGTGCCTGGAAGGCAGAAAACTACGAGCAGTACTTC,CAWKAENYEQYF